These T cell receptor beta chains were read from a single sample in a study of blood T cell repertoires in COVID-19. Produced via immunoSEQ multiplex PCR; TCRdb's table is partial and in-frame only. This sample has 200,000 to 300,000 clones, with 87% found just once. The sequenced sample consisted of peripheral blood. Receptors were obtained from a woman aged 45-65 years with acute or convalescent COVID-19. Each CDR3 is given with its conserved first and last residue.

V gene | CDR3 protein
TRBV4-1 | CASSPREGAYEQYF
TRBV3-1/TRBV3-2 | CASSPRDISYEQYF
TRBV19 | CASRKGGQTYGYTF
TRBV4-3 | CASSPLGGVGSPLHF
TRBV19 | CARITGILGNQPQHF
TRBV7-6 | CASSTDSYEQYF
TRBV19 | CASSIDPATSGSWWDNEQFF
TRBV6-5 | CAGTPGDRPRPQHF
TRBV11-2 | CASSLDGRGIYGYTF
TRBV15 | CATSRDVWPGSVSGANVLTF
TRBV19 | CASTRRTGANTGELFF
TRBV6-6 | CASSYAGELNTEAFF
TRBV7-8 | CASLWRGPTDTQYF
TRBV7-2 | CASSLLPGNTEAFF
TRBV4-1 | CASSQKPYRDSQDYEQYF
TRBV29-1 | CSVRTSPGTDTQYF
TRBV10-3 | CAVQGIYNSPLHF
TRBV12-5 | CASGLVPGIAGADEQFF
TRBV7-2 | CASSLEASGTSTDTQYF
TRBV27 | CASSLTRTGSSNEQFF